A single sample is the source of the 5 T cell receptor beta chains below, sequenced in a study of beta chain features in type 1 diabetes. Expressed TCRB transcripts got sequenced, as all isolated RNA was reverse transcribed. Using immunoSEQ multiplex PCR, the repertoire was profiled, and TCRdb retains in-frame clones only, with some absent. Counted here are a few hundred thousand clones, approximately 10% occurring once; the ten biggest clones make up 0.015%. Material: naive CD4+ T cells from blood. These receptors were taken from a woman in her thirties in good health.

This clone appeared a few times. The J gene is TRBJ2-7, the V gene TRBV6-5; 7 bases are shared with TRBD1. This CDR3 contains 15 residues. The germline gives CDR1 MNHEY, CDR2 SVGAGI. With V trimmed by 7 bases and J by 6 bases, 15 bases remained unmatched. The CDR3 reads CASKGPQGRFGEQYF. The CDR3 DNA reads TGTGCCAGCAAAGGTCCACAGGGGAGATTCGGCGAGCAGTACTTC.

The V gene is TRBV18, the J gene TRBJ2-1; possible D gene TRBD2, 6 bases. Germline V lookup: CDR1 KGHSH, CDR2 LQKENI. V was clipped by 0 bases and J by 5 bases, with 14 bases between them. The CDR3 has 16 residues. CDR3 amino acids: CASSPPAGGLDNEQFF. In DNA, the CDR3 is TGTGCCAGCTCACCACCGGCCGGAGGGCTTGACAATGAGCAGTTCTTC.

The chain recombines TRBV30 with TRBJ1-4, with TRBD1 matching 7 bases. CDR1 is GTSNPN and CDR2 is SVGIG in the germline V gene (reference sequence). V lost 8 bases to trimming and J lost 5 bases; unmatched junction nucleotides: 8. The CDR3 covers 13 residues. This CDR3 reads CAGSGTANEKLFF. For the CDR3, the DNA is TGTGCCGGATCCGGGACAGCGAATGAAAAACTGTTTTTT. Variable domain in full (rest from reference TRBV30 and TRBJ1-4): SQTIHQWPATLVQPVGSPLSLECTVEGTSNPNLYWYRQAAGRGLQLLFYSVGIGQISSEVPQNLSASRPQDRQFILSSKKLLLSDSGFYLCAGSGTANEKLFFGSGTQLSVL.

This clone was observed a few times. This chain connects TRBV9 to TRBJ2-1; 10 bases are shared with TRBD2. Per germline, CDR1 SGDLS and CDR2 YYNGEE. The CDR3 has 17 residues. The ends lost 3 bases at V and 8 bases at J; junction bases unmatched: 14. The CDR3 loop reads CASSAPWASGSLDEQFF. The CDR3 DNA follows: TGTGCCAGCAGCGCCCCTTGGGCTAGCGGGAGTCTGGATGAGCAGTTCTTC.

The CDR3 region is CASSKDRGGTGELFF. CDR3 nucleotide sequence: TGTGCCAGCAGTAAGGACAGGGGTGGCACCGGGGAGCTGTTTTTT. V is TRBV6-5 and J is TRBJ2-2; 9 bases line up with TRBD1. This CDR3 has 15 amino acids. V dropped 5 bases and J dropped 4; count of bases not matched to a gene: 5. From germline, CDR1 is MNHEY and CDR2 SVGAGI.